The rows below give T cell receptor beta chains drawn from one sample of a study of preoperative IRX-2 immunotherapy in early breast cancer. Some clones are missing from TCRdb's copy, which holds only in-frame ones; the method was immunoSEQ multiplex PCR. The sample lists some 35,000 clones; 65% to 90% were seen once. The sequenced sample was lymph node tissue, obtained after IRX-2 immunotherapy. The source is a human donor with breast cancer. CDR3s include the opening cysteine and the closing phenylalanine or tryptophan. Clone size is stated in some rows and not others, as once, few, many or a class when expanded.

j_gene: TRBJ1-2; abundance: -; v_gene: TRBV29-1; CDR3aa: CSVHARLGEGGYTF
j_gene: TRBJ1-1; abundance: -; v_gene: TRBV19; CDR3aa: CASSIVAGTEAFF
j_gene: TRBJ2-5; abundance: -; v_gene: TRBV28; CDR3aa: CASSLIASEETQYF
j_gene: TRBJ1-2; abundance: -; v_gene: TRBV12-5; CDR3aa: CASGSGGYGYTF
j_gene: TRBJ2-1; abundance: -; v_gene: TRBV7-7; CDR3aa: CASSLTGARDEQFF
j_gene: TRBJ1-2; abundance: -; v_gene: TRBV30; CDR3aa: CAWSKGGGYTF
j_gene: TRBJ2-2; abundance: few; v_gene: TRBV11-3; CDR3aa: CASSWTGTNTGELFF
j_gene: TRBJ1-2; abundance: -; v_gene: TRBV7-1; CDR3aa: CASSFGIIDYGYTF
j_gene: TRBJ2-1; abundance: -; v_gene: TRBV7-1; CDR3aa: CASSLAGTGTYNEQFF
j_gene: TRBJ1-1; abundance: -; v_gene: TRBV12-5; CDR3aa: CASGRNTEAFF
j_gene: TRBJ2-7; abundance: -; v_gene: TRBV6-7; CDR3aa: CASSVTYEQYF
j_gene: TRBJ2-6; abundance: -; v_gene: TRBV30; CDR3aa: CAWYTTGGSGANVLTF
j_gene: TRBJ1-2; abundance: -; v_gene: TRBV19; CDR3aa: CASTDGWQGYTF
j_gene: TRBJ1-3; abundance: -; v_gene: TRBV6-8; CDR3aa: CASSPRHKSGNTIYF
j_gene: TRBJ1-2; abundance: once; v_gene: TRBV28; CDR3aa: CASSSPGQGDDGYTF
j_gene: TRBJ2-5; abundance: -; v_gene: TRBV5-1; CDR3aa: CASSPLAGEETQYF
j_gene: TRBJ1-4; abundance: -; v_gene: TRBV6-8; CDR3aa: CASRQPGATNEKLFF
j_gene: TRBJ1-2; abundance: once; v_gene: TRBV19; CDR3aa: CASSIDWAGERYGYTF
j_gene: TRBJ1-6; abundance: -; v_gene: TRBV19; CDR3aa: CASLGTGEAVTLHF
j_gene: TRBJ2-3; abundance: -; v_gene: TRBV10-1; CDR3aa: CASSDQETDTQYF